This record concerns one T cell receptor beta chain sequence. The V gene's germline CDR1 is SEHNR and CDR2 FQNEAQ (reference sequence). The CDR3 consists of 15 residues. V trimming: 5 bases; J trimming: 6 bases; junction bases outside the gene matches: 9. Everyone who took part was roughly 18 to 89 years old, and they came from over 20 US areas. This sample was taken from a study of blood T cell repertoires in COVID-19. Study in general: T cells, B-cell-depleted T cells, or PBMCs provided the cDNA or gDNA that served as material.

Sequencing used immunoSEQ multiplex PCR; TCRdb keeps in-frame clones, though not all of them. Here the sample spans 250,000 or so clones, nearly 90% being singletons. The receptor was isolated from a man between 25 and 39 years old who had recovered from COVID-19. V gene TRBV7-9 combines with J gene TRBJ2-2, with 7 nucleotides matching TRBD1. The specimen was PBMCs or T cells enriched from blood (not recorded which). The CDR3 spells CASSLLQGYSGELFF. The CDR3, as DNA: TGTGCCAGCAGCCTTCTACAGGGGTATTCCGGGGAGCTGTTTTTT. Complete variable domain (other parts from reference TRBV7-9 and TRBJ2-2): DTGVSQNPRHKITKRGQNVTFRCDPISEHNRLYWYRQTLGQGPEFLTYFQNEAQLEKSRLLSDRFSAERPKGSFSTLEIQRTEQGDSAMYLCASSLLQGYSGELFFGEGSRLTVL.